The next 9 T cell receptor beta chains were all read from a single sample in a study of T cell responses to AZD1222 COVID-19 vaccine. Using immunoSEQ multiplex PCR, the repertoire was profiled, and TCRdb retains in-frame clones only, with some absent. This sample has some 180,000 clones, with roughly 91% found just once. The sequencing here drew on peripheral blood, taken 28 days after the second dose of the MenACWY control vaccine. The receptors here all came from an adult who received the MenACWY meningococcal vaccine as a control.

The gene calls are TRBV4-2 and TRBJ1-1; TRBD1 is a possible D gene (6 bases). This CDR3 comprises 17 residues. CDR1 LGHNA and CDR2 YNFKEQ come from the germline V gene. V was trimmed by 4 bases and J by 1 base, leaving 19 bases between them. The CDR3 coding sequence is TGTGCCAGCAGCCTTGGACGGGGGGCGTCTCGGAACACTGAAGCTTTCTTT. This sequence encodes CASSLGRGASRNTEAFF.

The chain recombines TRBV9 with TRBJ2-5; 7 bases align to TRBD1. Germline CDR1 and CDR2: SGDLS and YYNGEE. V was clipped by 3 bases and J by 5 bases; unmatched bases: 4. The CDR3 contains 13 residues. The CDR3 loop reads CASSATGRETQYF. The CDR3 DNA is TGTGCCAGCAGCGCGACAGGGCGGGAGACCCAGTACTTC.

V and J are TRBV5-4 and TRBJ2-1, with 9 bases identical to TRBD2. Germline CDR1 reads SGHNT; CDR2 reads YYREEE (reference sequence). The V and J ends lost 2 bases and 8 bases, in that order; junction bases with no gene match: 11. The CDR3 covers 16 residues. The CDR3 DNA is TGTGCCAGCAGCTTCTTTTTAGCGGGGGTACTCGATGAGCAGTTCTTC. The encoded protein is CASSFFLAGVLDEQFF.

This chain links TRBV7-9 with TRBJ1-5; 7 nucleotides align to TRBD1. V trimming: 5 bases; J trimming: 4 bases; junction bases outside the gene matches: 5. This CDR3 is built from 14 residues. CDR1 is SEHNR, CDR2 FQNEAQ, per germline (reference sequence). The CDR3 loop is CASSIGTANQPQHF. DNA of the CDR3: TGTGCCAGCAGCATCGGGACAGCTAATCAGCCCCAGCATTTT.

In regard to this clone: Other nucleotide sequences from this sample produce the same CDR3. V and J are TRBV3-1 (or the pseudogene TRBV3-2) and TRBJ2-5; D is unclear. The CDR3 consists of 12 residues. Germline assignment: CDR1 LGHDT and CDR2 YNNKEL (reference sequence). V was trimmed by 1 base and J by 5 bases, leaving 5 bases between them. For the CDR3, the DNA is TGTGCCAGCAGCCAAGTGCGGGAGACCCAGTACTTC. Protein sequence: CASSQVRETQYF.

The CDR3 coding sequence is TGTGCCAGCAGCTTGGCGGACACAGATACGCAGTATTTT. As protein: CASSLADTDTQYF. J is TRBJ2-3 and V is TRBV5-5; no firm D call. The CDR3 extends over 13 amino acids. From germline, CDR1 is SGHKS and CDR2 YYEKEE (reference sequence). V was trimmed by 0 bases and J by 2 bases, leaving 4 bases between them.

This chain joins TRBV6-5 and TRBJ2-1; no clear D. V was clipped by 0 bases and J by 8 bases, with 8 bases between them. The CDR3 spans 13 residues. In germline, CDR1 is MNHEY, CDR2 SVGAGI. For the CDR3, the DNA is TGTGCCAGCAGTTACTCGATGAATTATGAGCAGTTCTTC. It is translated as CASSYSMNYEQFF.

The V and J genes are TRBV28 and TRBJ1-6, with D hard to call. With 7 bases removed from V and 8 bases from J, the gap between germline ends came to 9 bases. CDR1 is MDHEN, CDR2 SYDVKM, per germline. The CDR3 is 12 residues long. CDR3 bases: TGTGCCAGCACCCGGACTTATTCACCCCTCCACTTT. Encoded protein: CASTRTYSPLHF.

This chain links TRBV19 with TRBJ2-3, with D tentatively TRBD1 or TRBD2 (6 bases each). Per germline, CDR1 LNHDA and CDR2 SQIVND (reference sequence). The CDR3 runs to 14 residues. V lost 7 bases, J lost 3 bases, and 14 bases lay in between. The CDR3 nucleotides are TGTGCCAGTAAGGTGGGGGGCCCGACAGATACGCAGTATTTT. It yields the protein CASKVGGPTDTQYF.